The source of this T cell receptor (beta chain) is a study of T cell responses to AZD1222 COVID-19 vaccine. Study overall: Second-dose intervals of approximately 4 or approximately 12 weeks were pooled.

Method: immunoSEQ multiplex PCR; TCRdb's copy keeps in-frame clones and lacks some. The sample includes approximately 140,000 clones, approximately 94% of them seen just once. Regarding this clone: Its specificity is not known.

General study findings and limits: Seropositive at baseline were only a handful of AZD1222 recipients.

This CDR3 is 15 amino acids long. The germline CDR1 and CDR2 sequences are SGHDN and FVKESK. The V segment lost 2 bases and the J segment 6 bases; nucleotides outside the gene matches: 8. The starting material was peripheral blood, obtained on day 0 of AZD1222 vaccination. The receptor was isolated from an adult in good health. The genes are TRBV14 and TRBJ2-3, with TRBD2 matching 7 bases. The CDR3, as DNA: TGTGCCAGCAGCCAATACGGCGGGAGTAAGGATACGCAGTATTTT. Translating it yields CASSQYGGSKDTQYF. Drawing the rest from reference TRBV14 and TRBJ2-3, the complete variable domain is EAGVTQFPSHSVIEKGQTVTLRCDPISGHDNLYWYRRVMGKEIKFLLHFVKESKQDESGMPNNRFLAERTGGTYSTLKVQPAELEDSGVYFCASSQYGGSKDTQYFGPGTRLTVL.